The next 3 T cell receptor beta chains were all read from a single sample in a study of blood T cell repertoires in COVID-19. TCRdb keeps only in-frame clones here, not all; method: immunoSEQ multiplex PCR. The sample holds 200,000 to 250,000 clones, approximately 88% seen once. Sequencing was performed on PBMCs or T cells enriched from blood (not recorded which). The receptors derive from a woman aged 30 to 39 who had been exposed to COVID-19.

The chain recombines TRBV19 with TRBJ1-2; tentative D call: TRBD1 (6 bases). Trimming cost V 7 bases and J 9 bases, with 12 bases left between them. Germline V gene data show CDR1 as LNHDA and CDR2 as SQIVND (reference sequence). CDR3 length: 11 amino acids. This CDR3 is CASTTQGSYTF. The CDR3, as DNA: TGTGCCAGTACCACTCAGGGGAGCTACACCTTC.

The chain carries TRBV4-2 and TRBJ2-3, with 9 bases that match TRBD2. The CDR3 loop spans 19 amino acids. Trimming at V came to 0 bases and at J to 5 bases, leaving 15 bases not matched to a gene. The germline V gene has CDR1 LGHNA and CDR2 YNFKEQ. The CDR3 protein is CASSQDRAGGPGGRDTQYF. The CDR3 region has the DNA TGTGCCAGCAGCCAAGATAGGGCGGGAGGGCCAGGAGGCAGAGATACGCAGTATTTT.

The rearrangement uses TRBV6-5 and TRBJ2-7, with TRBD2 matching 9 bases. This CDR3 has 13 amino acids. Germline V gene lookup returns CDR1 MNHEY and CDR2 SVGAGI. J lost 4 bases, V lost 7 bases, and 5 bases had no gene match. The CDR3 spells CASNLAGLYEQYF. CDR3 nucleotides: TGTGCCAGCAACCTAGCGGGATTGTACGAGCAGTACTTC.